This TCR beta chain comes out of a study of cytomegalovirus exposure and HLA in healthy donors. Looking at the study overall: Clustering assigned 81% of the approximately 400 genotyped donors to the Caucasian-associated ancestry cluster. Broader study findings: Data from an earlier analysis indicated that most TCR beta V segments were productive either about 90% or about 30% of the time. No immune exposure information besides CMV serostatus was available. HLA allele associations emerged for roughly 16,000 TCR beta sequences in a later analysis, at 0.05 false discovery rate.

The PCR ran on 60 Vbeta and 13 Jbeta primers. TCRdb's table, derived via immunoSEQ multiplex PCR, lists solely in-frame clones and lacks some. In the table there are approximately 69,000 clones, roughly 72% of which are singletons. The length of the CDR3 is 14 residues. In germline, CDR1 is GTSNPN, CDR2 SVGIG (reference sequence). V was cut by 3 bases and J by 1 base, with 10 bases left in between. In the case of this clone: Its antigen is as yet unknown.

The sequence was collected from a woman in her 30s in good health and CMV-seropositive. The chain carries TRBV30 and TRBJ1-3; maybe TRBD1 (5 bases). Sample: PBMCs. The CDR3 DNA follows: TGTGCCTGGAGCGCGGGGGGTTCTGGAAACACCATATATTTT. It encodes CAWSAGGSGNTIYF.